The 22 T cell receptor beta chains in this list originate from one sample, sequenced in a study of T cells expressing NK-cell markers. TCRdb reworked the 5' RACE reads into one entry per CDR3 protein, no DNA. The table for this sample gives 300,000 to 500,000 distinct CDR3 sequences. Sequencing was performed on blood T cells: a sorted CD56 or NKG2C T cell subset, CD4+ or CD8+ T cells, or bulk PBMC T cells (not recorded which). The receptors shown here come from a woman aged 50 to 60 in good health.

This sequence joins TRBV5-6 and TRBJ2-3. The CDR3 is made up of 14 amino acids. The germline gives CDR1 SGHDT, CDR2 YYEEEE. CDR3 protein: CASSSETLTDTQYF. Full variable domain (remainder filled in from reference TRBV5-6 and TRBJ2-3): DAGVTQSPTHLIKTRGQQVTLRCSPKSGHDTVSWYQQALGQGPQFIFQYYEEEERQRGNFPDRFSGHQFPNYSSELNVNALLLGDSALYLCASSSETLTDTQYFGPGTRLTVL.

The chain combines TRBV5-1 with TRBJ2-3; checking the TCRdb D call of TRBD1 is not possible without DNA. The CDR3 totals 17 residues. CDR1 and CDR2 (germline): SGHRS, YFSETQ. This chain's CDR3 is CASSFGLRPLWEDTQYF.

This CDR3 reads CASSPLGGPGAVETQYF. The chain couples TRBV3-1 to TRBJ2-5; TCRdb's D gene call, TRBD1, goes unchecked for lack of DNA. This CDR3 comprises 17 residues. CDR1 and CDR2 from the germline V gene are LGHDT and YNNKEL (reference sequence).

The chain joins TRBV24-1 to TRBJ2-1; TCRdb indicates TRBD1, and absent DNA this call remains unverified. The length of the CDR3 is 16 residues. Germline V gene data show CDR1 as KGHDR and CDR2 as SFDVKD. The CDR3 loop reads CATGGGRGRLHNEQFF.

The chain is built from TRBV10-3 and TRBJ2-5. Germline V CDR1 and CDR2: ENHRY, SYGVKD. The CDR3 totals 12 residues. CDR3 region: CAIGDWKETQYF.

J is TRBJ2-4 and V is TRBV29-1; there is no DNA to check the TCRdb D call of TRBD2. This CDR3 has 17 residues. CDR1 is SQVTM, CDR2 ANQGSEA, per germline. The CDR3 loop is CSVVTSGSRLAKNIQYF.

This chain connects TRBV29-1 to TRBJ2-7. CDR3 length: 11 amino acids. CDR1 is SQVTM, CDR2 ANQGSEA, per germline. The CDR3 region is CSVSQQYEQYF.

The chain is built from TRBV20-1 and TRBJ2-1; TCRdb's D call, TRBD1, is unchecked because there is no DNA. The germline V gene has CDR1 DFQATT and CDR2 SNEGSKA (reference sequence). This CDR3 spans 16 amino acids. CDR3: CSARRGVPERANEQFF.

This sequence joins TRBV28 and TRBJ2-1; the TRBD1 assignment by TCRdb is unverifiable without DNA. Germline loops: CDR1 MDHEN, CDR2 SYDVKM. The CDR3 runs to 15 residues. CDR3 protein: CASSPGGPGYNEQFF. The full variable domain, with the rest looked up from reference TRBV28 and TRBJ2-1, is DVKVTQSSRYLVKRTGEKVFLECVQDMDHENMFWYRQDPGLGLRLIYFSYDVKMKEKGDIPEGYSVSREKKERFSLILESASTNQTSMYLCASSPGGPGYNEQFFGPGTRLTVL.

V is TRBV29-1 and J is TRBJ2-3; the D call of TRBD2 rests on TCRdb alone, since no DNA is present to check it. Germline V CDR1 and CDR2: SQVTM, ANQGSEA. This CDR3 has 14 amino acids. CDR3 protein: CSVAVAGFTDTQYF.

The chain couples TRBV7-8 to TRBJ2-1. In germline, CDR1 is SGHVS, CDR2 FQNEAQ. The CDR3 has 15 residues. The CDR3 sequence: CASSLAVRRYNEQFF.

The genes are TRBV12-3 or TRBV12-4 and TRBJ2-6; the TCRdb D gene call, TRBD1, has no DNA to confirm it. CDR3 length equals 15 residues. The CDR3: CASTRTGSGANVLTF.

This chain links TRBV11-2 with TRBJ2-6; TCRdb indicates TRBD1, and absent DNA this call remains unverified. This CDR3 comprises 17 residues. CDR1 and CDR2 (germline): SGHAT, FQNNGV. The CDR3 spells CASSPRTGNSGANVLTF.

This sequence joins TRBV4-1 and TRBJ1-6. Per the germline V gene, CDR1 is MGHRA and CDR2 is YSYEKL. The length of the CDR3 is 15 residues. The CDR3 here is CASSQAPGYNSPLHF.

The chain uses TRBV20-1 and TRBJ2-7; with no DNA, the TCRdb D assignment of TRBD2 cannot be verified. Germline V lookup: CDR1 DFQATT, CDR2 SNEGSKA (reference sequence). The CDR3 sequence is 13 residues long. CDR3 in amino acids: CSAAREVTYEQYF.

The chain links TRBV11-2 to TRBJ2-1. The CDR3 has 14 residues. CDR1 and CDR2 (germline): SGHAT, FQNNGV. CDR3: CASSLAGLYNEQFF.

V is TRBV5-1 and J is TRBJ2-2. Per germline, CDR1 SGHRS and CDR2 YFSETQ. The CDR3 totals 16 residues. The CDR3 region is CASSLVSRPNTGELFF. Together with reference TRBV5-1 and TRBJ2-2, the CDR3 gives the full variable domain: KAGVTQTPRYLIKTRGQQVTLSCSPISGHRSVSWYQQTPGQGLQFLFEYFSETQRNKGNFPGRFSGRQFSNSRSEMNVSTLELGDSALYLCASSLVSRPNTGELFFGEGSRLTVL.

This chain uses TRBV7-9 with TRBJ2-5; the TRBD1 assignment by TCRdb is unverifiable without DNA. This CDR3 contains 14 residues. Germline values: CDR1 SEHNR, CDR2 FQNEAQ (reference sequence). The CDR3 spells CASSIMTRGETQYF.

The chain's CDR3 is CASSPSGLAVTDTQYF. The rearrangement joins TRBV18 to TRBJ2-3; TCRdb gives TRBD2 as the D gene, but with no DNA this cannot be confirmed. Germline V lookup: CDR1 KGHSH, CDR2 LQKENI. CDR3 length: 16 amino acids.

V is TRBV15 and J is TRBJ1-1; without DNA, the TCRdb call of TRBD1 cannot be checked. The V gene's germline CDR1 is LNHNV and CDR2 YYDKDF (reference sequence). This CDR3 spans 15 amino acids. This CDR3 is CATSRDSRGGVQAFF.

V usage is TRBV7-9 and J usage is TRBJ2-3; the D call of TRBD1 rests on TCRdb alone, since no DNA is present to check it. Germline CDR1 reads SEHNR; CDR2 reads FQNEAQ (reference sequence). This CDR3 has 15 residues. CDR3 residues: CASSLGQPFTDTQYF.

The chain couples TRBV7-9 to TRBJ2-3; the D gene TCRdb calls, TRBD1, cannot be checked with no DNA. CDR1 is SEHNR, CDR2 FQNEAQ, per germline (reference sequence). The CDR3 length is 17 residues. The CDR3 here is CASSRGPGRLSTDTQYF.